The 32 T cell receptor beta chains reported below all come from one sample, sequenced in a study of blood T cell repertoires in COVID-19. Measured with immunoSEQ multiplex PCR; TCRdb has only the in-frame clones, and not every one. Of about 210,000 clones listed, around 81% are singletons. The sample was PBMCs or T cells enriched from blood (not recorded which). The receptor set was obtained from a woman in her forties or fifties with acute COVID-19.

This clone was detected a few times. Its ends do not fully match the called genes, so a read error is possible. The chain combines TRBV11-2 with TRBJ1-3; no firm D call. The CDR3 covers 16 residues. The germline V gene has CDR1 SGHAT and CDR2 FQNNGV. The DNA for the CDR3 is TGTGCCAGCAGCTCACTAGGCGGACCCTCTCGAAACACCATATATTTT. Amino acids: CASSSLGGPSRNTIYF.

This clone turned up a few times. The chain has TRBV18 and TRBJ2-7; the match to TRBD1 covers 7 bases. V dropped 6 bases and J dropped 7; count of bases not matched to a gene: 9. CDR3 length: 13 amino acids. Germline loops: CDR1 KGHSH, CDR2 LQKENI. The CDR3 nucleotides read TGTGCCAGCTCCGGGACAGACCGTTTTGAGCAGTACTTC. Translation gives CASSGTDRFEQYF.

The chain recombines TRBV2 with TRBJ2-7, with D perhaps TRBD2 (6 bases). V was cut by 7 bases and J by 0 bases, with 7 bases left in between. CDR1 and CDR2 from the germline V gene are SNHLY and FYNNEI. There are 12 residues in the CDR3. CDR3 sequence (DNA): TGTGCCAGCACGGGGGACTCCTACGAGCAGTACTTC. Protein sequence: CASTGDSYEQYF.

V is TRBV7-2 and J is TRBJ2-2; tentative D call: TRBD2 (6 bases). The CDR3 loop spans 15 amino acids. V lost 7 bases to trimming and J lost 2 bases, with 14 bases between them. Germline lookup yields CDR1 SGHTA and CDR2 FQGNSA. The CDR3 nucleotides are TGTGCCAGCACGCCGGGGCGGGGAAACACCGGGGAGCTGTTTTTT. Protein: CASTPGRGNTGELFF.

The CDR3 DNA reads TGTGCCAGCAGCTATAGCGGGAGGATTTCCGTAGAGACCCAGTACTTC. Amino acid sequence: CASSYSGRISVETQYF. The rearrangement uses TRBV7-2 and TRBJ2-5; 10 nucleotides align to TRBD2. The CDR3 covers 16 residues. Trimming took 4 bases from V and 4 from J; bases not matched to a gene: 9. Per the germline V gene, CDR1 is SGHTA and CDR2 is FQGNSA.

The CDR3 region has the DNA TGTGCCAGCAGCCTATTATCCCTCCACTTT. It encodes CASSLLSLHF. This rearrangement joins TRBV7-9 to TRBJ1-6, with unresolved D. Germline lookup yields CDR1 SEHNR and CDR2 FQNEAQ (reference sequence). The length of the CDR3 is 10 residues. The V and J ends lost 5 bases and 14 bases respectively, with 7 bases between them.

The CDR3 region is CASSQEARKAPNNEQFF. The DNA for the CDR3 is TGTGCCAGCAGCCAAGAAGCGCGGAAGGCCCCAAACAATGAGCAGTTCTTC. The chain couples TRBV14 to TRBJ2-1; D not certain. CDR1 and CDR2 (germline): SGHDN, FVKESK. Trimming left V 0 bases short and J 5 bases short, with 17 bases between. The CDR3 runs 17 residues.

The chain employs TRBV28 and TRBJ2-5; TRBD2 matches 13 bases. V was pared by 1 base and J by 4 bases, with 3 bases of the junction left unmatched. The CDR3 runs 16 residues. Germline V gives CDR1 MDHEN, CDR2 SYDVKM. The CDR3 nucleotides are TGTGCCAGCAGTTTATTGGGACTAGCGGGACGAGAGACCCAGTACTTC. It translates to CASSLLGLAGRETQYF.

The rearrangement joins TRBV2 to TRBJ1-1; D unclear. Germline CDR1 is SNHLY and CDR2 is FYNNEI. The germline V and J ends were trimmed by 1 base and 5 bases, with 14 bases remaining between them. This CDR3 region has 15 residues. The CDR3 nucleotides read TGTGCCAGCAGTGAAGAACGGGGAGCGGGGACTGAAGCTTTCTTT. Translating it yields CASSEERGAGTEAFF. The full variable domain, with the rest looked up from reference TRBV2 and TRBJ1-1, is EPEVTQTPSHQVTQMGQEVILRCVPISNHLYFYWYRQILGQKVEFLVSFYNNEISEKSEIFDDQFSVERPDGSNFTLKIRSTKLEDSAMYFCASSEERGAGTEAFFGQGTRLTVV.

The J gene is TRBJ2-2, the V gene TRBV7-2; D may be TRBD1 (6 bases). The CDR3 consists of 15 residues. The V and J ends lost 1 base and 4 bases respectively, with 10 bases between them. Germline-derived CDR1 and CDR2 are SGHTA and FQGNSA. DNA for the CDR3: TGTGCCAGCAGCTTAGGGAGACAGGCCACCGGGGAGCTGTTTTTT. This gives the protein CASSLGRQATGELFF.

The J gene is TRBJ1-5, the V gene TRBV5-6; 7 bases agree with TRBD1. The CDR3 extends over 14 amino acids. Trimming cost V 4 bases and J 6 bases; bases outside gene matches: 7. Per the germline V gene, CDR1 is SGHDT and CDR2 is YYEEEE. CDR3: CASSEQGSGQPQHF. The CDR3 DNA reads TGTGCCAGCAGCGAACAGGGGTCGGGTCAGCCCCAGCATTTT.

The J gene is TRBJ1-2, the V gene TRBV6-5; 8 bases agree with TRBD1. Trimming at V came to 2 bases and at J to 5 bases, leaving 10 bases not matched to a gene. CDR1 is MNHEY, CDR2 SVGAGI, per germline. CDR3 size: 16 residues. The CDR3 nucleotides read TGTGCCAGCAGTTACACACAAGGACAGGGATTATATGGCTACACCTTC. Its translation: CASSYTQGQGLYGYTF.

The chain combines TRBV7-9 with TRBJ2-1; D gene ambiguous. The CDR3 is 14 residues long. The V gene lost 2 bases and the J gene lost 1 base, with 6 bases spanning the gap. Looked up from germline, CDR1 is SEHNR and CDR2 is FQNEAQ (reference sequence). CDR3: CASSLRESYNEQFF. CDR3 bases: TGTGCCAGCAGCTTAAGAGAGTCCTACAATGAGCAGTTCTTC. The full variable domain, completed using reference TRBV7-9 and TRBJ2-1, is DTGVSQNPRHKITKRGQNVTFRCDPISEHNRLYWYRQTLGQGPEFLTYFQNEAQLEKSRLLSDRFSAERPKGSFSTLEIQRTEQGDSAMYLCASSLRESYNEQFFGPGTRLTVL.

V is TRBV21-1 and J is TRBJ1-4. TRBV21-1 is flagged as a pseudogene. The CDR3 has 16 amino acids. As DNA, the CDR3 is TGTGCCAGCAGCAAAGATTTTCGGGGGGCAGGGGAAAAACTGTTTTTT. Translation gives CASSKDFRGAGEKLFF.

The chain couples TRBV4-3 to TRBJ1-2; D is unresolved. CDR1 and CDR2 (germline): LGHNA, YSLEER. The CDR3 is 15 amino acids. Trimming took 1 base from V and 0 from J, leaving 9 bases between them. The CDR3 region is CASSQGTLANYGYTF. The DNA of the CDR3 is TGCGCCAGCAGCCAAGGGACTTTAGCTAACTATGGCTACACCTTC.

CDR3 coding DNA: TGTGCCAGCAGCGTACATACCACAGGGGATTACAATGAGCAGTTCTTC. Its protein product is CASSVHTTGDYNEQFF. The V and J genes are TRBV9 and TRBJ2-1, with 7 bases that match TRBD1. Trimming cost V 1 base and J 4 bases; bases outside gene matches: 8. The length of the CDR3 is 16 residues. Germline CDR1 is SGDLS and CDR2 is YYNGEE.

The chain combines TRBV21-1 with TRBJ2-7; the table's D call TRBD2 went unverified against the DNA. TRBV21-1 is marked as a pseudogene. The CDR3 is made up of 16 amino acids. CDR3 loop: CASSAGGLAGGHEQYF. CDR3 coding DNA: TGTGCCAGCAGCGCCGGCGGACTAGCGGGGGGGCACGAGCAGTACTTC.

The V and J genes are TRBV30 and TRBJ2-3, with 12 positions matching TRBD2. The CDR3 loop spans 14 amino acids. After removal of 5 bases from V and 1 base from J, the junction contained 1 base not matched to a gene. Germline CDR1 is GTSNPN and CDR2 is SVGIG (reference sequence). CDR3 amino acids: CAWGLAGRTDTQYF. The CDR3 region has the DNA TGTGCCTGGGGACTAGCGGGACGCACAGATACGCAGTATTTT.

The chain recombines TRBV19 with TRBJ1-2, with a possible D match to TRBD1 (5 bases). CDR3 length equals 14 residues. The V and J ends lost 4 bases and 7 bases respectively, with 16 bases between them. The germline V gene encodes CDR1 LNHDA and CDR2 SQIVND (reference sequence). CDR3 in DNA: TGTGCCAGTAGTACCGACGGCGGGGCTAGTGGCTACACCTTC. Translated: CASSTDGGASGYTF.

The chain links TRBV4-1 to TRBJ1-2, with 8 positions matching TRBD1. V shed 4 bases and J 5 bases; nucleotides not matched to a gene: 9. CDR3 length: 15 amino acids. Germline V gene data show CDR1 as MGHRA and CDR2 as YSYEKL. The CDR3 protein is CASSLQGAGTYGYTF. The CDR3 nucleotides read TGCGCCAGCAGCCTCCAGGGGGCGGGGACGTATGGCTACACCTTC.

This rearrangement joins TRBV3-1 (or the pseudogene TRBV3-2) to TRBJ1-5; TRBD1 matches 10 bases. There are 15 residues in the CDR3. V lost 4 bases and J lost 6; bases outside the gene matches: 6. From germline, CDR1 is LGHDT and CDR2 YNNKEL (reference sequence). The CDR3 DNA follows: TGTGCCAGCAGCCGACAGGGGGCGCTGGGTCAGCCCCAGCATTTT. Translated: CASSRQGALGQPQHF.

The chain is built from TRBV28 and TRBJ1-2, with D perhaps matching TRBD1 (6 bases). Germline lookup yields CDR1 MDHEN and CDR2 SYDVKM. This CDR3 has 13 amino acids. The ends were cut back, 3 bases at V and 4 bases at J, with 9 bases in the middle. CDR3 coding DNA: TGTGCCAGCAGTTTCCAGGGGCGCTATGGCTACACCTTC. Translated: CASSFQGRYGYTF.

The V and J genes are TRBV19 and TRBJ2-7, with TRBD1 identical over 7 bases. The CDR3 is 13 residues long. After removal of 5 bases from V and 2 bases from J, the junction contained 3 bases not matched to a gene. Per the germline V gene, CDR1 is LNHDA and CDR2 is SQIVND (reference sequence). CDR3 in amino acids: CASSPDRAYEQYF. The DNA for the CDR3 is TGTGCCAGTAGTCCAGACAGGGCCTACGAGCAGTACTTC.

The chain recombines TRBV6-5 with TRBJ1-5; 8 nucleotides line up with TRBD1. V lost 6 bases, J lost 4 bases, and 8 bases stayed unmatched. The length of the CDR3 is 15 residues. Germline V gene lookup returns CDR1 MNHEY and CDR2 SVGAGI. This CDR3 is CASRAGQVVNQPQHF. CDR3 bases: TGTGCCAGCAGGGCGGGACAGGTGGTTAATCAGCCCCAGCATTTT.

As regards this clone: The sample holds other DNA sequences that translate to the same CDR3. The chain uses TRBV20-1 and TRBJ2-2; D is ambiguous. The CDR3 sequence is 11 residues long. Trimming removed 6 bases at V and 7 bases at J, with 9 bases between. The V gene's germline CDR1 is DFQATT and CDR2 SNEGSKA (reference sequence). CDR3 amino acids: CSAPSFGELFF. Here the CDR3 DNA reads TGCAGTGCCCCTTCTTTCGGGGAGCTGTTTTTT.

With regard to this clone: At one end the junction does not follow the germline gene, possibly because of a read error. This chain joins TRBV19 and TRBJ1-2; D is perhaps TRBD1 (5 bases). Germline V CDR1 and CDR2: LNHDA, SQIVND (reference sequence). The CDR3 is 11 amino acids. Here the CDR3 DNA reads TGTGCCAGTAGAGGGGATCTATGGGTATTCTTC. Protein sequence: CASRGDLWVFF.

V is TRBV7-2 and J is TRBJ2-5; 9 nucleotides align to TRBD2. This CDR3 region has 13 residues. Germline-derived CDR1 and CDR2 are SGHTA and FQGNSA. V dropped 8 bases and J dropped 5; count of bases not matched to a gene: 6. The CDR3 DNA reads as TGTGCCAGCGGGGCGGGGGGGCCCGAGACCCAGTACTTC. Residues: CASGAGGPETQYF.

This sequence joins TRBV7-9 and TRBJ1-1, with D perhaps matching TRBD1 (5 bases). Germline CDR1 reads SEHNR; CDR2 reads FQNEAQ (reference sequence). Trimming took off 1 base at V and 11 bases at J, with 11 bases between the two ends. CDR3 length: 12 residues. DNA of the CDR3: TGTGCCAGCAGCTTAGAGGGACTGAGGGCTTTCTTT. Protein: CASSLEGLRAFF.

This sequence joins TRBV18 and TRBJ1-2; 7 bases line up with TRBD1. J was trimmed by 8 bases and V by 2 bases; bases with no gene match: 14. The CDR3 has 16 residues. Germline-derived CDR1 and CDR2 are KGHSH and LQKENI. In DNA form, the CDR3 reads TGTGCCAGCTCACCAATCGGTTCCCAGGGGGATCTAGGCTACACCTTC. It is translated as CASSPIGSQGDLGYTF.

This clone was counted a single time. The gene calls are TRBV27 and TRBJ1-6, with D possibly matching TRBD1 (6 bases). V lost 4 bases and J lost 11, with 12 bases in between. Looked up from germline, CDR1 is MNHEY and CDR2 is SMNVEV (reference sequence). The length of the CDR3 is 13 residues. The chain's CDR3 is CASSSSQGAPLHF. The CDR3 region has the DNA TGTGCCAGCAGTTCGTCACAGGGCGCACCCCTCCACTTT.

The chain couples TRBV6-2 or TRBV6-3 to TRBJ2-7, with 9 bases that match TRBD2. J was trimmed by 3 bases and V by 6 bases; bases with no gene match: 12. From germline, CDR1 is MNHEY and CDR2 SVGEGT. The CDR3 runs 16 residues. CDR3 coding DNA: TGTGCCAGCAGCCCCGGTAGCGGGGGTGTCAGCTACGAGCAGTACTTC. It codes for CASSPGSGGVSYEQYF.

This clone occurred a few times. The chain recombines TRBV19 with TRBJ1-2; maybe TRBD1 (5 bases). Germline CDR1 LNHDA, CDR2 SQIVND (reference sequence). This CDR3 is built from 13 residues. Trimming pared 6 bases from V and 4 bases from J, leaving 12 bases between. The CDR3 loop is CASRYPGPYGYTF. The CDR3 DNA reads as TGTGCCAGTAGATACCCAGGGCCCTATGGCTACACCTTC.